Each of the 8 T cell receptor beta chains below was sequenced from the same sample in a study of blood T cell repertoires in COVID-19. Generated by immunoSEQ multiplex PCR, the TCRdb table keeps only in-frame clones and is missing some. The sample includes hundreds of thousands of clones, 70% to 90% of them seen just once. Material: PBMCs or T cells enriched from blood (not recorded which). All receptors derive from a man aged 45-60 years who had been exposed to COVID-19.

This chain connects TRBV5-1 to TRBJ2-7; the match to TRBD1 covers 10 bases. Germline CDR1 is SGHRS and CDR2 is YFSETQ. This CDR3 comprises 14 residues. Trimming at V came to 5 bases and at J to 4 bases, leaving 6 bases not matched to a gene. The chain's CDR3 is CASSTGTGAYEQYF. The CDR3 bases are TGCGCCAGCAGTACCGGGACAGGGGCATACGAGCAGTACTTC.

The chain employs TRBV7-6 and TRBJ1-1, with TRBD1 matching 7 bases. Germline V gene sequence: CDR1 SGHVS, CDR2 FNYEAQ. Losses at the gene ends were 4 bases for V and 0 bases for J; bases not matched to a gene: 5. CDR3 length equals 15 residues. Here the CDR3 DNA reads TGTGCCAGCAGCTCACGACAGGGCATGAACACTGAAGCTTTCTTT. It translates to CASSSRQGMNTEAFF.

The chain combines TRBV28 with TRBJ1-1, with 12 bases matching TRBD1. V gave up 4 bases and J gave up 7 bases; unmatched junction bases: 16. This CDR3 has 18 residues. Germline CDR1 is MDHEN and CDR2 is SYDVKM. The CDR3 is CASSSYSSPGTGGGEAFF. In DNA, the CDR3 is TGTGCCAGCAGTTCCTACTCCTCCCCGGGGACAGGGGGCGGTGAAGCTTTCTTT.

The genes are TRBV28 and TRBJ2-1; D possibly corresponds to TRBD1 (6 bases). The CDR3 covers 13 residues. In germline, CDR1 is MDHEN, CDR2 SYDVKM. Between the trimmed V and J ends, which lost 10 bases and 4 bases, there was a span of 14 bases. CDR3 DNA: TGTGCCATCCAGGGGCCGGGGTACAATGAGCAGTTCTTC. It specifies CAIQGPGYNEQFF.

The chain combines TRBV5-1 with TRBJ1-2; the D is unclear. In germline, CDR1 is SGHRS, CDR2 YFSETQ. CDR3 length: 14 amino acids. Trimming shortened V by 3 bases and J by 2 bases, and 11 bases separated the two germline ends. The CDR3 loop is CASSSSTWNYGYTF. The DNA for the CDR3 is TGCGCCAGCAGCTCTTCGACATGGAACTATGGCTACACCTTC.

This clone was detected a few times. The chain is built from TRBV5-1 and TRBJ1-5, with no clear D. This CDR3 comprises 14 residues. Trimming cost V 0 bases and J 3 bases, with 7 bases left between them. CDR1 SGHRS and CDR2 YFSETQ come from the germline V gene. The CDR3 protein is CASSLDSINQPQHF. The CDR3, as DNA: TGCGCCAGCAGCTTGGACAGCATCAATCAGCCCCAGCATTTT. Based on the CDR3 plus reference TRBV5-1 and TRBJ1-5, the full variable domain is KAGVTQTPRYLIKTRGQQVTLSCSPISGHRSVSWYQQTPGQGLQFLFEYFSETQRNKGNFPGRFSGRQFSNSRSEMNVSTLELGDSALYLCASSLDSINQPQHFGDGTRLSIL.

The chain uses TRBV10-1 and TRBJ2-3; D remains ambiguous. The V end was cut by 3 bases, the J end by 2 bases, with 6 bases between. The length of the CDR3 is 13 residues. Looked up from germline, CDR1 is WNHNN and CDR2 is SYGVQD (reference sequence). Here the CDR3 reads CASSDRITDTQYF. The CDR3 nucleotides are TGCGCCAGCAGTGACAGGATCACAGATACGCAGTATTTT.

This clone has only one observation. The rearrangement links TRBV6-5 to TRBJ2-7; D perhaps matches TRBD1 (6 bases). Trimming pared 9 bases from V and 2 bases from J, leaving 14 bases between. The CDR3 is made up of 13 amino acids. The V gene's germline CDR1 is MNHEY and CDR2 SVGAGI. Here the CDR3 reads CARTRDTAYEQYV. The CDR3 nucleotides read TGTGCCAGGACCCGGGACACGGCCTACGAGCAGTACGTC.